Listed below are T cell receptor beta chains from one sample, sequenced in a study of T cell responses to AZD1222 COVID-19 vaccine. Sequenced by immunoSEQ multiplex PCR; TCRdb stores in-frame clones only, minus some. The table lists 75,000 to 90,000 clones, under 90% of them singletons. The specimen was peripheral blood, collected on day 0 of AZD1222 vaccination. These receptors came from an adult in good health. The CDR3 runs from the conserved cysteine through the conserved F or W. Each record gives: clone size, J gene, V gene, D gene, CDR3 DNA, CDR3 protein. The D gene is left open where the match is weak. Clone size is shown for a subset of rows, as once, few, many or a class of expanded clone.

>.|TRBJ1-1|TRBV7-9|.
TGTGCCAGCAGCCCCCCGGTCTTCACTGAAGCTTTCTTT
CASSPPVFTEAFF
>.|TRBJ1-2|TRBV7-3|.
TGTGCCAGCAGCTTAACGGGGCAGGTCCCTACTGGCTACACCTTC
CASSLTGQVPTGYTF
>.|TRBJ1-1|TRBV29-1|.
TGCAGCGTGGCCCCGGGGTGGGCGATGAACACTGAAGCTTTCTTT
CSVAPGWAMNTEAFF
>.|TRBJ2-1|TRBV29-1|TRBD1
TGCAGCGTTCCGACAGGGAGCTCCTACAATGAGCAGTTCTTC
CSVPTGSSYNEQFF
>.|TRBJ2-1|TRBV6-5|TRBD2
TGTGCCAGCAATCTAGCGGGAGGAAGGTATGAGCAGTTCTTC
CASNLAGGRYEQFF
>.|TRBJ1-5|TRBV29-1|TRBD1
TGCAGCGTTGGACAGGGGCCCGACTCCCCCCAGCATTTT
CSVGQGPDSPQHF
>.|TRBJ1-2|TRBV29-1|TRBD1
TGCAGCGTTGGGACAGGGCCTGGCTACACCTTC
CSVGTGPGYTF
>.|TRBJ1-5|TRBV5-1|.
TGCGCCAGCAGCTCCGGACAGCTCAATCAGCCCCAGCATTTT
CASSSGQLNQPQHF
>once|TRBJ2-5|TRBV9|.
TGTGCCAGCAGCGTAGGGGGGGTCCAAGAGACCCAGTACTTC
CASSVGGVQETQYF
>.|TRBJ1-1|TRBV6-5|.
TGTGCCAGCAGTTACACTTTCAGGGGTAGGGGAACTGAAGCTTTCTTT
CASSYTFRGRGTEAFF
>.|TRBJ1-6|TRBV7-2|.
TGTGCCAGCAGCTCAAGTCCGGACAGTCTCGGGTCACCCCTCCACTTT
CASSSSPDSLGSPLHF
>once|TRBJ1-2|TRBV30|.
TGTGCCTGGAGTGTACTTGTCCATGGCTACACCTTC
CAWSVLVHGYTF
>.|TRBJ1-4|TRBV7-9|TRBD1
TGTGCCAGCAGCTTAGACACAGGGGGCAGTGAAAAACTGTTTTTT
CASSLDTGGSEKLFF
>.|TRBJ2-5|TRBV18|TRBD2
TGTGCCAGCTCACCCAGCGGGAGGGCCGTTCAAGAGACCCAGTACTTC
CASSPSGRAVQETQYF
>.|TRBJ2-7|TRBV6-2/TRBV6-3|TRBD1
TGTGCCAGCAGTTACACTCCGGACAGGGCAGGCGAGCAGTACTTC
CASSYTPDRAGEQYF
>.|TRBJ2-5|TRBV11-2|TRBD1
TGTGCCAGCAGTTCCGTCAGGGGGCGTACAGAGACCCAGTACTTC
CASSSVRGRTETQYF
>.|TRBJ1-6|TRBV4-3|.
TGCGCCAGCAGCCAAGAAGTAGGACTTCTACTCCACTTT
CASSQEVGLLLHF
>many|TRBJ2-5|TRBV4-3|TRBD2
TGCGCCAGCAGCCAAGAGCGGGGGGGCCAAGAGACCCAGTACTTC
CASSQERGGQETQYF
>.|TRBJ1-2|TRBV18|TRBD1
TGTGCCAGCTCACCCCCGACAGGGGGTTGGTTCTATGGCTACACCTTC
CASSPPTGGWFYGYTF
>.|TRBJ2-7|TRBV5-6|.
TGTGCCAGCAGCTTTACTGAGTCGGGAGAGCAGTACTTC
CASSFTESGEQYF
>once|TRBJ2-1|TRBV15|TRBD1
TGTGCCACCAGCAGAAAGACAGGGGGCGACTACAATGAGCAGTTCTTC
CATSRKTGGDYNEQFF
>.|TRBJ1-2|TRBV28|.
TGTGCCAGCAGGGCGGGGGGGCTGGACTATGGCTACACCTTC
CASRAGGLDYGYTF
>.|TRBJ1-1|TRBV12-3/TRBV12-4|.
TGTGCCAGCAGTCTCCATCAGAACACTGAAGCTTTCTTT
CASSLHQNTEAFF
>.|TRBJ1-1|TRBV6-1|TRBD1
TGTGCCAGCAGTGAGCAAGGACAGGCGAACACTGAAGCTTTCTTT
CASSEQGQANTEAFF
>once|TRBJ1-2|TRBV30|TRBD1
TGTGCCTGGAGTGTACGAGGGGGCGGAGGCTACACCTTC
CAWSVRGGGGYTF
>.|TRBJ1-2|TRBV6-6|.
TGTGCCAGCAGCCGAGACGGTGGCTACACCTTC
CASSRDGGYTF
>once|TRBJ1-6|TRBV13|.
.
CASSFSVRGPSPLHF
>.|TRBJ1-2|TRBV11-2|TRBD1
TGTGCCAGCAGCTTGTTTCCCCCAACGAAGGACAGGGATCACTATGGCTACACCTTC
CASSLFPPTKDRDHYGYTF
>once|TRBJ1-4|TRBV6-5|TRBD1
TGTGCCAGCCACTTTGGACAGGGTGGTGAAAAACTGTTTTTT
CASHFGQGGEKLFF